The clone carrying this TCR beta chain occurred many times. The target antigen is unknown. The source material, RNA transcripts, was used to amplify TCR beta CDR3 regions. The HTBI primer set was used in a first-round RT-PCR of the TCR CDR3. TCRdb itself ran the multiplex PCR reads through MiXCR, one entry per CDR3 protein. This table holds around 300,000 distinct CDR3 sequences, less than 30% found once. Uncontrolled infection, other autoimmune disease, pregnancy or lactation disqualified patients from enrolment. These data come from a study of T cells in Graves' hyperthyroidism and ophthalmopathy. Overall study results and limits: Most thyroid clonotypes expanded above 0.001 were also detected in blood.

Trimming stripped 1 base from V and 2 bases from J, with 13 bases between. The germline gives CDR1 SGHRS, CDR2 YFSETQ. CDR3 size: 15 residues. The chain joins TRBV5-1 to TRBJ2-7; no clear D gene. This clonotype originated in a man aged 40-49 years with Graves' hyperthyroidism that later progressed to Graves' ophthalmopathy. Sequencing was carried out using blood. CDR3 in DNA: TGCGCCAGCAGCTTGCACACCAGAGGAGCCTACGAGCAGTACTTC. Protein sequence: CASSLHTRGAYEQYF.